The clone carrying this TCR beta chain was found many times. What it binds is unknown. The data stem from a study of T cells in Graves' hyperthyroidism and ophthalmopathy. Germline V gene lookup returns CDR1 MNHNS and CDR2 SASEGT. This CDR3 contains 17 residues. V lost 3 bases and J 5 bases, leaving 22 bases between the germline ends. RNA transcripts provided the source from which TCR beta CDR3 regions were amplified. Initially, a first-round RT-PCR of the TCR CDR3 employed the HTBI primer set. TCRdb reanalysed the multiplex PCR reads using MiXCR and keeps one entry per CDR3 protein. The sample yields 250,000 to 300,000 distinct CDR3 sequences, around 15% seen once. Points from the study as a whole: Most clonotypes expanded in thyroid above 0.001 were likewise present in blood. Ophthalmopathy and stable hyperthyroidism were told apart by a 13 V-J model. For ophthalmopathy, model prediction preceded onset by a median roughly 6.3 months.

Fresh peripheral blood, roughly 9.6 ml, was the source of the PBMCs. V is TRBV6-1 and J is TRBJ1-1, with D possibly matching TRBD1 (6 bases). This clonotype was sampled from a woman in her fifties or sixties with Graves' hyperthyroidism that later progressed to Graves' ophthalmopathy. Sample: blood. In DNA form, the CDR3 reads TGTGCCAGCAGTGACCCTTACCTGGGAGGGGGTCAGACTGAAGCTTTCTTT. Translated, it gives CASSDPYLGGGQTEAFF.